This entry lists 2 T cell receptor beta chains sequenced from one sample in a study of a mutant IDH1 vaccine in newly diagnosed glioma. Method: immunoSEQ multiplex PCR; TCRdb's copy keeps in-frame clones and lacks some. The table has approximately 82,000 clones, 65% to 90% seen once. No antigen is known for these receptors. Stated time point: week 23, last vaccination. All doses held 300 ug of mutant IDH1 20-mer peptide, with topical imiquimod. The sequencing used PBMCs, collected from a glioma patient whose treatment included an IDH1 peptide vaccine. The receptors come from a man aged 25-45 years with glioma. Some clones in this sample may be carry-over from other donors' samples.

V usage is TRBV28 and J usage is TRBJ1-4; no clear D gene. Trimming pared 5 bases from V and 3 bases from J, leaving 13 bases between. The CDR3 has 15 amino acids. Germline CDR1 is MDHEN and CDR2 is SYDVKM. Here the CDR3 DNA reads TGTGCCAGCAGTCTCTCCGGGGAGGCTAATGAAAAACTGTTTTTT. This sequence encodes CASSLSGEANEKLFF.

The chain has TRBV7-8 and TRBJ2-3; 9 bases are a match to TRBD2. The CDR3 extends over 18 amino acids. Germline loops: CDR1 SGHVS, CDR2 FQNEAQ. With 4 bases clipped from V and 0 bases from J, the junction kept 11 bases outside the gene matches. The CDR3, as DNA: TGTGCCAGCAGCTCGAGAAGACTAGCGGTTACTAGCACAGATACGCAGTATTTT. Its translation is CASSSRRLAVTSTDTQYF.